A single sample is the source of the 22 T cell receptor beta chains below, sequenced in a study of identical twins. Each CDR3 protein is one row after TCRdb ran MiXCR on the 5' RACE reads. The repertoire holds some 570,000 distinct CDR3 sequences, with about a fifth as singletons. This sample also appeared in a second study, on yellow fever vaccine responses in identical twins.

Sequences were obtained from CD4+ T cells sorted from blood. These receptors all come from a woman aged 18-35 years in good health.

The chain has TRBV3-1 and TRBJ2-3; 8 bases are shared with TRBD2. V trimming: 4 bases; J trimming: 1 base; junction bases outside the gene matches: 13. The germline V gene has CDR1 LGHDT and CDR2 YNNKEL (reference sequence). The CDR3 has 18 amino acids. CDR3 coding DNA: TGTGCCAGCAGCCGGGGGGAACTAGCGGCAACCGGCACAGATACGCAGTATTTT. Its translation is CASSRGELAATGTDTQYF.

CDR3 region: CASSPPLGGSGPAKNIQYF. The CDR3 coding sequence is TGTGCCAGCAGCCCCCCATTGGGCGGGAGTGGCCCGGCCAAAAACATTCAGTACTTC. The gene calls are TRBV21-1 and TRBJ2-4; the table gives TRBD2 as D, unverified against the DNA. TRBV21-1 is shown as a pseudogene. The CDR3 extends over 19 amino acids.

As DNA, the CDR3 is TGTGCCACCAGCAGAGATCCGCCCAGCTGGGGCAATCAGCCCCAGCATTTT. Its translation: CATSRDPPSWGNQPQHF. This rearrangement joins TRBV15 to TRBJ1-5, with D unresolved. The CDR3 length is 17 residues. CDR1 is LNHNV, CDR2 YYDKDF, per germline (reference sequence). The V and J ends lost 0 bases and 2 bases respectively, with 14 bases between them.

This clonotype has more than one count but fewer than ten. The chain carries TRBV5-1 and TRBJ2-7; 11 bases are shared with TRBD2. V was clipped by 0 bases and J by 1 base; unmatched bases: 3. This CDR3 is 16 amino acids long. CDR1 and CDR2 from the germline V gene are SGHRS and YFSETQ. The CDR3, as DNA: TGCGCCAGCAGCTTGGTCTTAGCGGGAGGGTCCTACGAGCAGTACTTC. It yields the protein CASSLVLAGGSYEQYF.

The chain carries TRBV10-3 and TRBJ2-2; D is unclear. The V gene lost 2 bases and the J gene lost 4 bases, with 8 bases spanning the gap. CDR3 length: 14 amino acids. CDR1 is ENHRY and CDR2 is SYGVKD in the germline V gene. The CDR3 loop reads CAISEVQSTGELFF. The CDR3 bases are TGTGCCATCAGTGAGGTCCAGAGCACCGGGGAGCTGTTTTTT.

The chain uses TRBV28 and TRBJ2-7; D might be TRBD1 or TRBD2, each matching 5 bases. Germline lookup yields CDR1 MDHEN and CDR2 SYDVKM. The CDR3 consists of 15 residues. V lost 6 bases and J 3 bases, leaving 18 bases between the germline ends. CDR3 coding DNA: TGTGCCAGCAGCCCGGGACGCCGGGGCCGCTACGAGCAGTACTTC. Translating gives CASSPGRRGRYEQYF.

This clonotype has only a few counts. The chain uses TRBV3-1 and TRBJ2-1; 14 nucleotides match TRBD2. The germline CDR1 and CDR2 sequences are LGHDT and YNNKEL (reference sequence). J was trimmed by 7 bases and V by 2 bases; bases with no gene match: 10. The length of the CDR3 is 18 residues. DNA of the CDR3: TGTGCCAGCAGCCAACCTGAAACGACTAGCGGGAGGGGGAATGAGCAGTTCTTC. Translated, it gives CASSQPETTSGRGNEQFF.

V and J are TRBV11-2 and TRBJ2-1; D may correspond to TRBD1 or TRBD2 (5 bases each). Per the germline V gene, CDR1 is SGHAT and CDR2 is FQNNGV. Trimming stripped 5 bases from V and 8 bases from J, with 19 bases between. The CDR3 covers 15 residues. In DNA, the CDR3 is TGTGCCAGCAGCGCCCGCCGGGACCTCTCAGATGAGCAGTTCTTC. This codes for CASSARRDLSDEQFF.

In this sample, this clonotype turned up a few times. The chain employs TRBV3-1 and TRBJ2-5, with 11 bases that match TRBD2. From germline, CDR1 is LGHDT and CDR2 YNNKEL (reference sequence). V gave up 0 bases and J gave up 5 bases; unmatched junction bases: 8. This CDR3 is built from 17 residues. CDR3 region: CASSQEPSGRRAETQYF. CDR3 bases: TGTGCCAGCAGCCAAGAACCTAGCGGGAGGAGAGCGGAGACCCAGTACTTC.

A few counts support this clonotype. The chain carries TRBV15 and TRBJ2-3; D is unresolved. CDR1 is LNHNV and CDR2 is YYDKDF in the germline V gene (reference sequence). The germline V and J ends were trimmed by 2 bases and 5 bases, with 5 bases remaining between them. The CDR3 consists of 12 residues. The CDR3 is CATSRQKDTQYF. The CDR3 nucleotides read TGTGCCACCAGCAGACAGAAAGATACGCAGTATTTT. The whole variable domain, remainder taken from reference TRBV15 and TRBJ2-3, is DAMVIQNPRYQVTQFGKPVTLSCSQTLNHNVMYWYQQKSSQAPKLLFHYYDKDFNNEADTPDNFQSRRPNTSFCFLDIRSPGLGDTAMYLCATSRQKDTQYFGPGTRLTVL.

The CDR3 nucleotides read TGCAGTGCTAGAGGCCGGGACATCTTCTCCTACGAGCAGTACTTC. Residues: CSARGRDIFSYEQYF. This chain uses TRBV20-1 with TRBJ2-7; possible D gene TRBD1, 6 bases. The CDR3 contains 15 residues. Deletions cut 1 base from V and 0 bases from J, with 13 bases between. The germline CDR1 and CDR2 sequences are DFQATT and SNEGSKA (reference sequence).

The chain employs TRBV12-3 or TRBV12-4 and TRBJ2-1; TRBD2 is a possible D gene (6 bases). CDR3 size: 15 residues. Trimming removed 3 bases at V and 3 bases at J, with 12 bases between. The CDR3: CASSFSLANYNEQFF. The CDR3 DNA reads TGTGCCAGCAGTTTCTCACTAGCAAACTACAATGAGCAGTTCTTC.

This clonotype was seen more than once but under ten times. The rearrangement uses TRBV5-1 and TRBJ2-1, with TRBD2 matching 14 bases. The V gene's germline CDR1 is SGHRS and CDR2 YFSETQ. CDR3 length: 16 amino acids. Losses at the gene ends were 4 bases for V and 9 bases for J; bases not matched to a gene: 9. In DNA, the CDR3 is TGCGCCAGCAGCCTGACGACTAGCGGGGGGGCCGGTGAGCAGTTCTTC. It yields the protein CASSLTTSGGAGEQFF.

This clonotype was recorded a few times. V and J are TRBV29-1 and TRBJ1-6; 7 bases fit TRBD1. J gave up 5 bases and V 6 bases, and 4 bases lay outside the gene matches. Germline V gene sequence: CDR1 SQVTM, CDR2 ANQGSEA. This CDR3 has 13 residues. CDR3 in amino acids: CSVRGQDNSPLHF. The CDR3 coding sequence is TGCAGCGTGAGAGGACAGGATAATTCACCCCTCCACTTT. Full variable domain (missing parts from reference TRBV29-1 and TRBJ1-6): SAVISQKPSRDICQRGTSLTIQCQVDSQVTMMFWYRQQPGQSLTLIATANQGSEATYESGFVIDKFPISRPNLTFSTLTVSNMSPEDSSIYLCSVRGQDNSPLHFGNGTRLTVT.

There are a few counts of this clonotype. J is TRBJ2-3 and V is TRBV4-1, with TRBD2 matching 8 bases. Germline CDR1 and CDR2: MGHRA and YSYEKL. Trimming removed 3 bases from V and 1 base from J; junction bases left unmatched: 3. The CDR3 is 15 residues long. CDR3 in DNA: TGCGCCAGCAGCCAGCTTAGCGGGGGCACAGATACGCAGTATTTT. Its translation: CASSQLSGGTDTQYF.

This chain's CDR3 is CASSLGGQTPNTQYF. DNA of the CDR3: TGTGCCAGCAGCTTAGGTGGACAGACCCCTAATACGCAGTATTTT. The chain combines TRBV7-8 with TRBJ2-3; D perhaps matches TRBD1 (6 bases). This CDR3 region has 15 residues. V dropped 1 base and J dropped 7 bases, with 15 bases sitting between them. In germline, CDR1 is SGHVS, CDR2 FQNEAQ.

This clonotype has just a few counts. This chain links TRBV5-1 with TRBJ2-2; unclear D gene. Germline CDR1 reads SGHRS; CDR2 reads YFSETQ. V lost 1 base and J 0 bases, leaving 7 bases between the germline ends. This CDR3 is built from 15 residues. As DNA, the CDR3 is TGCGCCAGCAGCTTGTGGTCGGCGAACACCGGGGAGCTGTTTTTT. Its translation is CASSLWSANTGELFF.

This clonotype was detected a few times. V usage is TRBV3-1 and J usage is TRBJ2-6; D is unclear. CDR1 and CDR2 from the germline V gene are LGHDT and YNNKEL (reference sequence). Trimming left V 1 base short and J 8 bases short, with 12 bases between. The CDR3 length is 15 residues. CDR3 region: CASSQGPTRPNVLTF. Written as DNA, the CDR3 is TGTGCCAGCAGCCAAGGACCGACCCGGCCCAACGTCCTGACTTTC.

Only a few counts were recorded for this clonotype. The chain employs TRBV6-5 and TRBJ2-3; maybe TRBD2 (5 bases). This CDR3 spans 13 amino acids. V lost 6 bases and J lost 10, with 17 bases in between. Germline CDR1 is MNHEY and CDR2 is SVGAGI. The CDR3, as DNA: TGTGCCAGCAGCTATAGGACTCATGGACCGCAGTATTTT. Its translation: CASSYRTHGPQYF.

The V gene is TRBV12-3 or TRBV12-4, the J gene TRBJ2-2; 10 nucleotides line up with TRBD1. V lost 6 bases, J lost 3 bases, and 1 base stayed unmatched. CDR3 length: 14 amino acids. This chain's CDR3 is CASSGTGDTGELFF. The CDR3 DNA sequence: TGTGCCAGCAGCGGGACAGGGGACACCGGGGAGCTGTTTTTT.

This chain links TRBV10-3 with TRBJ2-6, with TRBD1 as a possible D gene (6 bases). Trimming shortened V by 8 bases and J by 0 bases, and 11 bases separated the two germline ends. Looked up from germline, CDR1 is ENHRY and CDR2 is SYGVKD. This CDR3 spans 15 amino acids. Written as DNA, the CDR3 is TGTGCCATCGCCGCGACAGGCTCTGGGGCCAACGTCCTGACTTTC. Translating gives CAIAATGSGANVLTF.

In its sample, this clonotype was seen a few times. The rearrangement uses TRBV27 and TRBJ1-2, with unresolved D. The CDR3 runs 14 residues. Trimming took off 5 bases at V and 3 bases at J, with 13 bases between the two ends. Per the germline V gene, CDR1 is MNHEY and CDR2 is SMNVEV (reference sequence). CDR3 DNA sequence: TGTGCCAGCAGTCCCGGACTGAGTGACTATGGCTACACCTTC. The encoded protein is CASSPGLSDYGYTF.